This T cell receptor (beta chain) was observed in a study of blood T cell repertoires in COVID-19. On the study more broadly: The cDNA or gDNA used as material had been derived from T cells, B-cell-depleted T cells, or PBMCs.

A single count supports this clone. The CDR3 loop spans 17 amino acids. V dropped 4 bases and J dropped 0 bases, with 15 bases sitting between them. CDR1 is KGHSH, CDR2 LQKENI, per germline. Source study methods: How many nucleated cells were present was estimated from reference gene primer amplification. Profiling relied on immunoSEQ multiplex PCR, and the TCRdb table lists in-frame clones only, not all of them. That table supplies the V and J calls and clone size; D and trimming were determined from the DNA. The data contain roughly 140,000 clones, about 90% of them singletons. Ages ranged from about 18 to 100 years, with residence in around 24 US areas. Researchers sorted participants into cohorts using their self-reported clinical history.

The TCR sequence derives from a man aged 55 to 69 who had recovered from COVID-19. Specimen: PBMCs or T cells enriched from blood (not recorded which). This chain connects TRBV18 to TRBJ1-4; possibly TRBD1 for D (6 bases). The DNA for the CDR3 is TGTGCCAGCTCACGAATACGGGGGGCCGCAACTAATGAAAAACTGTTTTTT. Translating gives CASSRIRGAATNEKLFF.